The 30 T cell receptor beta chains presented below share a single source sample, sequenced in a study of blood T cell repertoires in COVID-19. Sequencing was performed with immunoSEQ multiplex PCR; in TCRdb, only in-frame clones are kept and a portion is missing. The sample gives 50,000 to 75,000 clones, more than 70% of which show up once; roughly a fifth is in the top ten. The sample was peripheral blood. Every receptor here comes from a woman aged 45 to 65 with active or convalescent COVID-19.

The DNA of the CDR3 is TGCGCCAGCAGCCAAGCCAGCGGGGTCTTTTACGAGCAGTACTTC. This gives the protein CASSQASGVFYEQYF. This chain connects TRBV4-1 to TRBJ2-7; 7 bases agree with TRBD2. Per the germline V gene, CDR1 is MGHRA and CDR2 is YSYEKL. J gave up 4 bases and V 1 base, and 7 bases lay outside the gene matches. The CDR3 totals 15 residues.

This clone was seen a single time. The V and J genes are TRBV11-2 and TRBJ1-6; D is uncertain. The germline V gene has CDR1 SGHAT and CDR2 FQNNGV. The V end was cut by 5 bases, the J end by 7 bases, with 12 bases between. This CDR3 has 14 residues. CDR3 nucleotides: TGTGCCAGCAGCGCTACCTCGGGGAATTCACCCCTCCACTTT. Encoded protein: CASSATSGNSPLHF.

In its sample, this clone was seen a few times. The rearrangement links TRBV5-1 to TRBJ2-5, with TRBD2 matching over 14 bases. V was pared by 4 bases and J by 3 bases, with 11 bases of the junction left unmatched. CDR3 size: 18 residues. Germline CDR1 and CDR2: SGHRS and YFSETQ. The CDR3 is CASSPGTSGRGWEETQYF. The CDR3 DNA sequence: TGCGCCAGCAGCCCGGGGACTAGCGGGAGAGGGTGGGAAGAGACCCAGTACTTC.

The chain carries TRBV7-9 and TRBJ1-2; no definite D call. V was pared by 2 bases and J by 2 bases, with 6 bases between. Germline V lookup: CDR1 SEHNR, CDR2 FQNEAQ (reference sequence). This CDR3 is 13 amino acids long. The DNA of the CDR3 is TGTGCCAGCAGCTTAAAGGAGAACTATGGCTACACCTTC. Its translation is CASSLKENYGYTF.

This rearrangement joins TRBV19 to TRBJ1-2; weak D call: TRBD1 (6 bases). The CDR3 is made up of 14 amino acids. CDR1 is LNHDA, CDR2 SQIVND, per germline (reference sequence). Trimming stripped 7 bases from V and 8 bases from J, with 20 bases between. The CDR3 here is CASKFSKAGAGYTF. CDR3 in DNA: TGTGCCAGTAAGTTCTCTAAGGCAGGGGCCGGCTACACCTTC.

The rearrangement joins TRBV5-1 to TRBJ2-1; 8 positions match TRBD2. The CDR3 sequence is 16 residues long. Unmatched junction bases numbered 12, after V lost 4 bases and J lost 6 bases. CDR1 SGHRS and CDR2 YFSETQ come from the germline V gene. The CDR3 DNA follows: TGCGCCAGCAGCGCAACCGGGACTAGAGGCGTCAATGAGCAGTTCTTC. It encodes CASSATGTRGVNEQFF.

The rearrangement joins TRBV2 to TRBJ1-2; 9 bases are shared with TRBD1. Germline CDR1 SNHLY, CDR2 FYNNEI. The CDR3 covers 15 residues. Unmatched junction bases numbered 5, after V lost 5 bases and J lost 1 base. The CDR3 bases are TGTGCCAGCAGTCCGGACAGGGGAGTTAACTATGGCTACACCTTC. Its protein is CASSPDRGVNYGYTF.

The rearrangement uses TRBV11-2 and TRBJ2-1; no reliable D call. Trimming removed 5 bases at V and 3 bases at J, with 5 bases between. Germline assignment: CDR1 SGHAT and CDR2 FQNNGV. The CDR3 length is 12 residues. The CDR3 is CASSPGYNEQFF. CDR3 in DNA: TGTGCCAGCAGCCCAGGCTACAATGAGCAGTTCTTC.

A remark on this clone: The same CDR3 also results from other DNA sequences found in this sample. V and J are TRBV28 and TRBJ1-2; D is perhaps TRBD1 (6 bases). Looked up from germline, CDR1 is MDHEN and CDR2 is SYDVKM. The CDR3 is 13 residues long. V was clipped by 6 bases and J by 4 bases, with 12 bases between them. The CDR3 DNA is TGTGCCAGCAGCAGTGGACAGCTCTATGGCTACACCTTC. Its translation: CASSSGQLYGYTF.

The J gene is TRBJ1-2, the V gene TRBV12-3 or TRBV12-4; D is uncertain. Trimming took off 3 bases at V and 5 bases at J, with 7 bases between the two ends. CDR3 length: 12 amino acids. CDR3 amino acids: CASSFRGYGYTF. As DNA, the CDR3 is TGTGCCAGCAGTTTCCGGGGATATGGCTACACCTTC.

CDR3 in DNA: TGTGCCAGTAGTATCCGTCCAGGGGGTTATGGCTACACCTTC. It codes for CASSIRPGGYGYTF. The rearrangement links TRBV19 to TRBJ1-2; the match to TRBD1 covers 7 bases. The CDR3 spans 14 residues. With V trimmed by 3 bases and J by 5 bases, 6 bases remained unmatched. Per the germline V gene, CDR1 is LNHDA and CDR2 is SQIVND (reference sequence).

This clone was recorded only once. The CDR3 DNA is TGTGCCAGTACCACCCGGACAGGGACTTTCAATCAGCCCCAGCATTTT. Protein: CASTTRTGTFNQPQHF. J is TRBJ1-5 and V is TRBV19, with 8 positions matching TRBD1. This CDR3 has 16 residues. Germline values: CDR1 LNHDA, CDR2 SQIVND (reference sequence). V gave up 7 bases and J gave up 3 bases; unmatched junction bases: 11.

This sequence joins TRBV5-1 and TRBJ2-3; D call uncertain. V lost 2 bases and J 4 bases, leaving 11 bases between the germline ends. The CDR3 covers 14 residues. The germline gives CDR1 SGHRS, CDR2 YFSETQ. CDR3 sequence: CASSFPVRSDTQYF. The CDR3 DNA sequence: TGCGCCAGCAGCTTTCCCGTTCGTTCAGATACGCAGTATTTT.

The chain recombines TRBV20-1 with TRBJ1-5; possibly TRBD1 for D (5 bases). Trimming removed 3 bases from V and 0 bases from J, with 12 bases in between. This CDR3 is 15 amino acids long. In germline, CDR1 is DFQATT, CDR2 SNEGSKA (reference sequence). The CDR3 DNA reads as TGCAGTGCTAGTGGGGGAGGAGGTAGCAATCAGCCCCAGCATTTT. Encoded protein: CSASGGGGSNQPQHF.

This rearrangement joins TRBV25-1 to TRBJ1-2; D is possibly TRBD1 (5 bases). V was trimmed by 6 bases and J by 0 bases, leaving 14 bases between them. This CDR3 comprises 15 residues. Germline CDR1 reads MGHDK; CDR2 reads SYGVNS. CDR3 loop: CASSDSAKPNYGYTF. The DNA for the CDR3 is TGTGCCAGCAGCGACAGCGCTAAACCTAACTATGGCTACACCTTC.

This clone was counted a single time. The CDR3 loop reads CASSKDRGAGANVLTF. The CDR3 bases are TGCGCCAGCAGTAAGGACAGGGGTGCTGGGGCCAACGTCCTGACTTTC. The V and J genes are TRBV5-1 and TRBJ2-6; 9 bases are shared with TRBD1. Germline CDR1 SGHRS, CDR2 YFSETQ. V gave up 5 bases and J gave up 2 bases; unmatched junction bases: 5. CDR3 length: 16 residues.

This clone was counted a single time. The V call is TRBV7-3, the J call TRBJ1-1; D gene uncertain. The V end lost 6 bases, the J end lost 4 bases, and 15 bases lay between the germline ends. The CDR3 covers 14 residues. Germline CDR1 is SGHTA and CDR2 is FQGTGA. This CDR3 reads CASSQDIRGTEAFF. The CDR3 DNA is TGTGCCAGCAGTCAAGACATTCGGGGCACTGAAGCTTTCTTT.

The V and J genes are TRBV9 and TRBJ1-3; D gene uncertain. The CDR3 has 16 residues. Between the trimmed V and J ends, which lost 0 bases and 2 bases, there was a span of 12 bases. Per the germline V gene, CDR1 is SGDLS and CDR2 is YYNGEE. The CDR3 region has the DNA TGTGCCAGCAGCGTAGACCCAACGAGCCCTGGAAACACCATATATTTT. Protein: CASSVDPTSPGNTIYF. The full variable domain, in which reference TRBV9 and TRBJ1-3 provide the parts outside the CDR3, is DSGVTQTPKHLITATGQRVTLRCSPRSGDLSVYWYQQSLDQGLQFLIQYYNGEERAKGNILERFSAQQFPDLHSELNLSSLELGDSALYFCASSVDPTSPGNTIYFGEGSWLTVV.

CDR3 DNA: TGCGCCAGCAGTGAAGCGAACAGGGTTTCCGAGCAGTACTTC. This encodes CASSEANRVSEQYF. This chain connects TRBV10-2 to TRBJ2-7; D might be TRBD1 (6 bases). The ends were cut back, 3 bases at V and 6 bases at J, with 15 bases in the middle. Germline V CDR1 and CDR2: WSHSY, SAAADI. The length of the CDR3 is 14 residues.

CDR3 region: CSASSLGASGNTGELFF. The CDR3 DNA reads TGCAGTGCTAGTTCCCTGGGGGCTAGCGGGAACACCGGGGAGCTGTTTTTT. V and J are TRBV20-1 and TRBJ2-2; D is perhaps TRBD2 (7 bases). V shed 3 bases and J shed 1 base, with 18 bases lying between them. The CDR3 covers 17 residues. Germline-derived CDR1 and CDR2 are DFQATT and SNEGSKA (reference sequence).

The chain joins TRBV7-3 to TRBJ2-3; no firm D call. From germline, CDR1 is SGHTA and CDR2 FQGTGA. This CDR3 comprises 14 residues. V lost 0 bases and J lost 0, with 4 bases in between. The CDR3 sequence is CASSLTPSTDTQYF. CDR3 coding DNA: TGTGCCAGCAGCTTAACTCCTAGCACAGATACGCAGTATTTT.

The genes are TRBV19 and TRBJ2-3, with D possibly TRBD1 on 6 matching bases. The V and J ends lost 7 bases and 0 bases respectively, with 14 bases between them. This CDR3 region has 15 residues. From germline, CDR1 is LNHDA and CDR2 SQIVND (reference sequence). In DNA, the CDR3 is TGTGCCAGTAACACCGGGACACCTAGCACAGATACGCAGTATTTT. Protein product: CASNTGTPSTDTQYF.

In this sample, this clone turned up a few times. The chain is built from TRBV6-1 and TRBJ2-1; 10 bases are a match to TRBD2. The CDR3 has 18 residues. CDR1 and CDR2 (germline): MNHNS, SASEGT. The J segment lost 7 bases and the V segment lost 4 bases, leaving 16 bases of the junction unmatched. CDR3 sequence reads: CASSAVAWKREGGNEQFF. DNA for the CDR3: TGTGCCAGCAGTGCCGTGGCATGGAAGCGGGAGGGCGGTAATGAGCAGTTCTTC.

The chain couples TRBV11-1 to TRBJ2-7, with D perhaps TRBD2 (6 bases). The CDR3 has 16 amino acids. CDR1 and CDR2 (germline): SGHAT, FQDESV (reference sequence). The V gene lost 3 bases and the J gene lost 3 bases, with 18 bases spanning the gap. This CDR3 is CASSLRRGGPDYEQYF. The CDR3 nucleotides are TGTGCCAGCAGCTTGCGGCGGGGAGGTCCAGACTACGAGCAGTACTTC.

V usage is TRBV12-3 or TRBV12-4 and J usage is TRBJ2-7; D unclear. CDR3 length: 11 residues. Trimming shortened V by 4 bases and J by 3 bases, and 4 bases separated the two germline ends. The CDR3 region has the DNA TGTGCCAGCAGTTCCGTCTACGAGCAGTACTTC. Its translation is CASSSVYEQYF.

The CDR3 here is CASSGTGMNTEAFF. For the CDR3, the DNA is TGTGCCAGCAGCGGGACGGGGATGAACACTGAAGCTTTCTTT. This chain uses TRBV9 with TRBJ1-1; D uncertain. Trimming shortened V by 3 bases and J by 0 bases, and 9 bases separated the two germline ends. The germline CDR1 and CDR2 sequences are SGDLS and YYNGEE. The CDR3 is 14 amino acids.

This clone was seen more than once but under ten times. Compared with germline, one end of the junction differs, possibly owing to a read error. J is TRBJ1-6 and V is TRBV19; a weak D match, TRBD1 (5 bases). Germline CDR1 and CDR2: LNHDA and SQIVND (reference sequence). This CDR3 region has 13 residues. The CDR3 DNA follows: TGTGCCAGTAGTATAGATCGGGGGGACCCGAGCTACTTT. This sequence encodes CASSIDRGDPSYF.

The rearrangement links TRBV13 to TRBJ1-5; 8 nucleotides align to TRBD1. V lost 4 bases and J lost 8; bases outside the gene matches: 7. The CDR3 runs 14 residues. Germline values: CDR1 PRHDT, CDR2 FYEKMQ (reference sequence). CDR3 protein: CASSSYRGREPQHF. CDR3 coding DNA: TGTGCCAGCAGCTCCTACAGGGGGAGGGAGCCCCAGCATTTT.

The V and J genes are TRBV5-1 and TRBJ1-6; no reliable D call. The CDR3 is 15 amino acids. Deletions cut 2 bases from V and 8 bases from J, with 14 bases between. Germline assignment: CDR1 SGHRS and CDR2 YFSETQ. CDR3 in amino acids: CASSLSGQRYSPLHF. In nucleotides, the CDR3 is TGCGCCAGCAGCTTATCTGGCCAGAGGTATTCACCCCTCCACTTT.

This clone was recorded once. The chain employs TRBV7-3 and TRBJ2-1; 9 nucleotides align to TRBD2. Germline lookup yields CDR1 SGHTA and CDR2 FQGTGA. V lost 0 bases and J lost 2; bases outside the gene matches: 5. The CDR3 sequence is 17 residues long. The CDR3 region has the DNA TGTGCCAGCAGCTTAACGACTTCTAGCGGGACCTACAATGAGCAGTTCTTC. Protein sequence: CASSLTTSSGTYNEQFF.